One T cell receptor beta chain is described in this entry. CDR3 size: 13 residues. V shed 6 bases, J shed 8 bases, and the junction held 7 bases outside the gene matches. Looked up from germline, CDR1 is LNHDA and CDR2 is SQIVND (reference sequence). The data stem from a study of PD-L1 blockade in urothelial cancer. Only in-frame clones appear in the TCRdb table, and some are missing; sequencing was by immunoSEQ multiplex PCR. Of about 21,000 clones listed, 90% are singletons. This sequence originates from a woman aged 55-75 years with urothelial cancer. The chain recombines TRBV19 with TRBJ2-1, with TRBD1 identical over 7 bases. Sequenced material: PBMCs, taken around atezolizumab (anti-PD-L1) treatment. The CDR3 nucleotides read TGTGCCAGTAGGCCGACAGGGTGGGATGAGCAGTTCTTC. It specifies CASRPTGWDEQFF.